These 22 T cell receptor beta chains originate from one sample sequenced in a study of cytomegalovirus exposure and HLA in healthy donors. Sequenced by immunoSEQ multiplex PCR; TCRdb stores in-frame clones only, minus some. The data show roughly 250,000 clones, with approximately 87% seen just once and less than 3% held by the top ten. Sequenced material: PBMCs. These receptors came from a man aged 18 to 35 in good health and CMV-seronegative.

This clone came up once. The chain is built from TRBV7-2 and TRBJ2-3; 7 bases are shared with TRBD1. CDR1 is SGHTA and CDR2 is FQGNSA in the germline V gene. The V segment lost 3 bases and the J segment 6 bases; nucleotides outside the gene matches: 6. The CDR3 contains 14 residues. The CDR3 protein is CASSFSGGGDTQYF. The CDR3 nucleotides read TGTGCCAGCAGCTTTTCAGGGGGTGGCGATACGCAGTATTTT. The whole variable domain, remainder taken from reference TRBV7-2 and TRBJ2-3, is GAGVSQSPSNKVTEKGKDVELRCDPISGHTALYWYRQSLGQGLEFLIYFQGNSAPDKSGLPSDRFSAERTGGSVSTLTIQRTQQEDSAVYLCASSFSGGGDTQYFGPGTRLTVL.

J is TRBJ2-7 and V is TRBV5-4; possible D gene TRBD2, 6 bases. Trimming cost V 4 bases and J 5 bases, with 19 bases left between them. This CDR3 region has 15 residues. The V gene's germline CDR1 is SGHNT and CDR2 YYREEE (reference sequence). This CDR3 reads CASSHGVSGLNEQYF. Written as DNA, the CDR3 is TGTGCCAGCAGCCACGGTGTTAGCGGCCTCAACGAGCAGTACTTC.

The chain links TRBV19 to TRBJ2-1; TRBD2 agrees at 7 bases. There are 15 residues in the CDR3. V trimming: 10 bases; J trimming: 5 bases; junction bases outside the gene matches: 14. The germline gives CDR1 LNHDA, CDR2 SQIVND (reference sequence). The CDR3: CANPNRLAEDNEQFF. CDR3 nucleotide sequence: TGTGCCAACCCGAATCGGCTAGCGGAAGACAATGAGCAGTTCTTC.

CDR3 residues: CASSQDLASLETQYF. The CDR3 DNA reads TGCGCCAGCAGCCAAGATTTGGCTAGTTTAGAGACCCAGTACTTC. This chain links TRBV4-3 with TRBJ2-5; D not certain. Trimming pared 0 bases from V and 4 bases from J, leaving 12 bases between. The CDR3 runs to 15 residues. Germline V lookup: CDR1 LGHNA, CDR2 YSLEER.

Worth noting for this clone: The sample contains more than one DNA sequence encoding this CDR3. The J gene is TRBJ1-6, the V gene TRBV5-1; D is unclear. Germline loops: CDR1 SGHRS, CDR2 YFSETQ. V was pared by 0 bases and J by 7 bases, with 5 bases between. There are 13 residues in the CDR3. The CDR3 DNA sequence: TGCGCCAGCAGCTTGGATGGCAATTCACCCCTCCACTTT. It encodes CASSLDGNSPLHF.

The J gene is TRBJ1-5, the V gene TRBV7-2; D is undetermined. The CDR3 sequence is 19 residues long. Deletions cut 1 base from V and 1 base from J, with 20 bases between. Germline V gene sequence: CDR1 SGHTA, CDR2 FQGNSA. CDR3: CASSLEYSWEGRSNQPQHF. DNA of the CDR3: TGTGCCAGCAGCTTAGAGTATTCTTGGGAGGGAAGAAGCAATCAGCCCCAGCATTTT.

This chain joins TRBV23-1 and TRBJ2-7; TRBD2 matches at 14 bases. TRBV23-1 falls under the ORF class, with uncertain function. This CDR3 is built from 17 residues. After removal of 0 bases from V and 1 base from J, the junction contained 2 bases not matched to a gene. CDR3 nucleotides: TGCGCCAGCAGTCAATCGGGACTAGCGGGGGTATCCTACGAGCAGTACTTC. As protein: CASSQSGLAGVSYEQYF.

The chain's CDR3 is CASSLRTSGSYEQYF. DNA for the CDR3: TGTGCCAGCAGTCTAAGGACTAGCGGCTCCTACGAGCAGTACTTC. The chain has TRBV27 and TRBJ2-7, with TRBD2 matching 10 bases. This CDR3 is built from 15 residues. Germline V lookup: CDR1 MNHEY, CDR2 SMNVEV (reference sequence). With 5 bases clipped from V and 0 bases from J, the junction kept 4 bases outside the gene matches.

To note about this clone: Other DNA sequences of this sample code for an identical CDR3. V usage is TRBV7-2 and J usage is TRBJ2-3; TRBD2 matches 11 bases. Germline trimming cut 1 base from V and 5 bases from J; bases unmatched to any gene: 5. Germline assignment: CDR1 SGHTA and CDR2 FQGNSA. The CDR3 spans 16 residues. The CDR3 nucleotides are TGTGCCAGCAGCTTAGGTCTAGCGGGGGGATTAGATACGCAGTATTTT. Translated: CASSLGLAGGLDTQYF.

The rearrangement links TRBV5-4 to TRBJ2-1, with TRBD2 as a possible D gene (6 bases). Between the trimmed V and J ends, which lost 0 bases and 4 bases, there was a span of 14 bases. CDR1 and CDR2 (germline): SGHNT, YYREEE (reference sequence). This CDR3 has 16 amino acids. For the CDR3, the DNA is TGTGCCAGCAGCTTGGAGCCGGGAGTCGTGTACAATGAGCAGTTCTTC. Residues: CASSLEPGVVYNEQFF.

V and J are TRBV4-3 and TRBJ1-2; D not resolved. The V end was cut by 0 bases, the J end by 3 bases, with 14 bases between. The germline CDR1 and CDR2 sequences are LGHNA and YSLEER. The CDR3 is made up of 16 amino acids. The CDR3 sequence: CASSQDVGLGDYGYTF. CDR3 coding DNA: TGCGCCAGCAGCCAAGACGTGGGTCTCGGGGACTATGGCTACACCTTC.

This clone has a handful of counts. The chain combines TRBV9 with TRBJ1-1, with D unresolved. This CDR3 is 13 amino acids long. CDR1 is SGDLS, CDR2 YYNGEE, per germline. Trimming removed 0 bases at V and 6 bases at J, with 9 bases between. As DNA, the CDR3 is TGTGCCAGCAGCGTAGTTATAAGCGCTGAAGCTTTCTTT. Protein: CASSVVISAEAFF.

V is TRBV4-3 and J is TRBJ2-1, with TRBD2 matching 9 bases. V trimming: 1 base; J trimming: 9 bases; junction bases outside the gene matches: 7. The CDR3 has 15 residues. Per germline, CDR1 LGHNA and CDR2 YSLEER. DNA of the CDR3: TGCGCCAGCAGCCAAGTCCTAGCGGGATCCGGTGAGCAGTTCTTC. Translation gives CASSQVLAGSGEQFF.

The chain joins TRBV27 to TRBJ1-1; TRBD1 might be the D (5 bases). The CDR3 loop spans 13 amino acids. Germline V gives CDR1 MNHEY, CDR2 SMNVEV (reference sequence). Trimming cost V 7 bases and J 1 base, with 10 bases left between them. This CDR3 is CASKAQANTEAFF. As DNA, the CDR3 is TGTGCCAGCAAAGCACAGGCGAACACTGAAGCTTTCTTT.

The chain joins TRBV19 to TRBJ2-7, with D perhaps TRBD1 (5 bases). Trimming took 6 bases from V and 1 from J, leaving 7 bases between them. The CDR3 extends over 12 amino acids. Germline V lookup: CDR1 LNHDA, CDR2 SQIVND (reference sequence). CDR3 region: CASRGLSYEQYF. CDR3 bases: TGTGCCAGTAGGGGGCTTTCCTACGAGCAGTACTTC.

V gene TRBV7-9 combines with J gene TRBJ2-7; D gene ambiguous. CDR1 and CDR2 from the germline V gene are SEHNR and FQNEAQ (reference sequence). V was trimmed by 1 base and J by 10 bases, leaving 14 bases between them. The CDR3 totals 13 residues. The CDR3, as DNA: TGTGCCAGCAGCTTAGGGGTGGATGGGCGTCAGTACTTC. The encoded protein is CASSLGVDGRQYF.

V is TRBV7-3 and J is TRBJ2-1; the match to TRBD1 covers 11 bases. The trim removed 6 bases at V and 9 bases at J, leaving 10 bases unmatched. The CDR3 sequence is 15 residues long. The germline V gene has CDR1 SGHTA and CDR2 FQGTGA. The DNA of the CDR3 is TGTGCCAGCAGTCCCCGGGACAGGGGGAGTGGTGAGCAGTTCTTC. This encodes CASSPRDRGSGEQFF.

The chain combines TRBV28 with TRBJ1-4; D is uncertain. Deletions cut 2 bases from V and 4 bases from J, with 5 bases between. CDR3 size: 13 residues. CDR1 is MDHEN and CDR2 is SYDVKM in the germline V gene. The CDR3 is CASSLGSNEKLFF. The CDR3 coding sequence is TGTGCCAGCAGTTTAGGCAGTAATGAAAAACTGTTTTTT. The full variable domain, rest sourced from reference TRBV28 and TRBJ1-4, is DVKVTQSSRYLVKRTGEKVFLECVQDMDHENMFWYRQDPGLGLRLIYFSYDVKMKEKGDIPEGYSVSREKKERFSLILESASTNQTSMYLCASSLGSNEKLFFGSGTQLSVL.

The CDR3 sequence is CASNAGGAYEQYF. The CDR3, as DNA: TGTGCCAGCAACGCGGGGGGGGCCTACGAGCAGTACTTC. This chain joins TRBV7-2 and TRBJ2-7; 9 nucleotides line up with TRBD2. The CDR3 runs 13 residues. V shed 7 bases and J 2 bases; nucleotides not matched to a gene: 3. Germline V gene sequence: CDR1 SGHTA, CDR2 FQGNSA.

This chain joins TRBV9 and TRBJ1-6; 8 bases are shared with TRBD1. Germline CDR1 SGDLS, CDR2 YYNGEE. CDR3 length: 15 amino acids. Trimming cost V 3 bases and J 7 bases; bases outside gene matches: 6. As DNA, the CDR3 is TGTGCCAGCAGCGAGGGGGACAGGCGAAATTCACCCCTCCACTTT. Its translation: CASSEGDRRNSPLHF.

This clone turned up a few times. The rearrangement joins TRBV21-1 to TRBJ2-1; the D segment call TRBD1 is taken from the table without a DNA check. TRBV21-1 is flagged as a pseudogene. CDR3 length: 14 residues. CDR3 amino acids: CASSPGDSSNEQFF. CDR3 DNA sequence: TGTGCCAGCAGCCCAGGGGACAGTAGCAATGAGCAGTTCTTC.

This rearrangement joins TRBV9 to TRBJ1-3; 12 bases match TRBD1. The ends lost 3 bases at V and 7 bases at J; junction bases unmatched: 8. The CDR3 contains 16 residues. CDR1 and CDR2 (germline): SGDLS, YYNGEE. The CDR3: CASSGGTGGTRNTIYF. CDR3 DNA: TGTGCCAGCAGCGGAGGGACAGGGGGCACTCGGAACACCATATATTTT.